These 30 T cell receptor beta chains were sequenced from one sample in a study of T cells in Graves' hyperthyroidism and ophthalmopathy (dated by TCRdb to about 2019). Libraries were made using multiplex PCR. Data came from an Illumina HiSeq 2000. Amplification of TCR beta CDR3 regions was carried out from RNA transcripts. For the first round of RT-PCR on the TCR CDR3, the HTBI primer set was used together with the Qiagen OneStep RT-PCR kit. TCRdb reprocessing: public reads trimmed at Q25 with fastp, clones called with MiXCR, in-frame beta chains kept. All rows with the same CDR3 protein become a single entry with the most common DNA and genes. This sample lists about 350,000 distinct CDR3 sequences; about 17% were detected once. The ten largest clones take up around a third of the sample. Sequenced input: blood. All receptors derive from a woman in her twenties or thirties with Graves' hyperthyroidism that later progressed to Graves' ophthalmopathy.

This clonotype was seen once. The chain couples TRBV5-1 to TRBJ2-5, with D possibly matching TRBD1 (6 bases). The V end was cut by 4 bases, the J end by 3 bases, with 10 bases between. This CDR3 region has 13 residues. CDR1 and CDR2 from the germline V gene are SGHRS and YFSETQ. CDR3 sequence: CASSGQPKETQYF. CDR3 sequence (DNA): TGCGCCAGCAGCGGACAGCCTAAAGAGACCCAGTACTTC. Using reference TRBV5-1 and TRBJ2-5 for the parts outside the CDR3, the full variable domain is KAGVTQTPRYLIKTRGQQVTLSCSPISGHRSVSWYQQTPGQGLQFLFEYFSETQRNKGNFPGRFSGRQFSNSRSEMNVSTLELGDSALYLCASSGQPKETQYFGPGTRLLVL.

This clonotype was seen ten or more times. The chain uses TRBV27 and TRBJ1-4; 8 nucleotides match TRBD1. The V gene's germline CDR1 is MNHEY and CDR2 SMNVEV (reference sequence). V was pared by 6 bases and J by 10 bases, with 7 bases of the junction left unmatched. This CDR3 spans 13 amino acids. The CDR3 loop reads CASSAGTGRKLFF. In DNA form, the CDR3 reads TGTGCCAGCAGCGCTGGGACAGGACGAAAACTGTTTTTT.

This clonotype was observed many times. The CDR3 DNA is TGTGCCAGCAGCTTAGGTCTCCTTTGGGCAGGGCCCGATTCGGGAGCTTTCTTT. The encoded protein is CASSLGLLWAGPDSGAFF. The chain employs TRBV13 and TRBJ1-1; tentative D call: TRBD1 (5 bases). Trimming took 0 bases from V and 10 from J, leaving 27 bases between them. The CDR3 runs 18 residues. Germline lookup yields CDR1 PRHDT and CDR2 FYEKMQ (reference sequence).

This clonotype has at least ten counts. The rearrangement uses TRBV28 and TRBJ2-2; D is undetermined. V lost 8 bases to trimming and J lost 0 bases, with 10 bases between them. This CDR3 is 14 amino acids long. Germline V gives CDR1 MDHEN, CDR2 SYDVKM. The CDR3 sequence: CASLTPANTGELFF. The DNA of the CDR3 is TGTGCCAGCCTGACACCCGCGAACACCGGGGAGCTGTTTTTT.

There are many counts of this clonotype. This chain links TRBV12-3 or TRBV12-4 with TRBJ2-7, with 7 bases matching TRBD1. This CDR3 contains 15 residues. V dropped 6 bases and J dropped 3; count of bases not matched to a gene: 11. The CDR3 reads CASSKEQGKGYEQYF. The CDR3 nucleotides read TGTGCCAGCAGCAAAGAACAGGGGAAGGGCTACGAGCAGTACTTC.

In DNA form, the CDR3 reads TGCAGTGCTAGGGTTCCAATCCCGGATACGCAGTATTTT. This encodes CSARVPIPDTQYF. The J gene is TRBJ2-3, the V gene TRBV20-1; D is unclear. Germline CDR1 reads DFQATT; CDR2 reads SNEGSKA (reference sequence). CDR3 length equals 13 residues. Trimming removed 3 bases at V and 6 bases at J, with 13 bases between.

This clonotype was recorded a few times. The J gene is TRBJ2-5, the V gene TRBV4-1, with a tentative D call TRBD2 (6 bases). The CDR3 has 14 amino acids. Germline V gives CDR1 MGHRA, CDR2 YSYEKL. V was clipped by 5 bases and J by 13 bases, with 23 bases between them. CDR3 sequence reads: CASSTSGGDQSPYF. The DNA for the CDR3 is TGCGCCAGCAGCACTTCCGGAGGGGACCAATCCCCGTACTTC.

This clonotype was observed at least ten times. The J gene is TRBJ2-3, the V gene TRBV28; no reliable D call. The CDR3 covers 13 residues. Germline CDR1 MDHEN, CDR2 SYDVKM. Trimming removed 2 bases at V and 6 bases at J, with 9 bases between. DNA for the CDR3: TGTGCCAGCAGTTTAGTCCCGGCGGATACGCAGTATTTT. This translates into CASSLVPADTQYF.

There are many counts of this clonotype. This chain connects TRBV2 to TRBJ2-3; D possibly corresponds to TRBD2 (6 bases). The CDR3 is made up of 16 amino acids. The V end lost 6 bases, the J end lost 0 bases, and 16 bases lay between the germline ends. In germline, CDR1 is SNHLY, CDR2 FYNNEI. The CDR3 loop reads CASSPWGLSSTDTQYF. CDR3 DNA: TGTGCCAGCAGCCCTTGGGGACTGAGTAGCACAGATACGCAGTATTTT.

This clonotype was counted ten times or more. The V call is TRBV28, the J call TRBJ1-2, with TRBD1 matching over 8 bases. V lost 6 bases, J lost 4 bases, and 10 bases stayed unmatched. CDR3 length: 15 amino acids. Per germline, CDR1 MDHEN and CDR2 SYDVKM. The CDR3 DNA reads TGTGCCAGCAGGGAACGGACAGGGCGCTTCTATGGCTACACCTTC. Its protein product is CASRERTGRFYGYTF.

CDR3 sequence: CASSPTGTDNQPQHF. CDR3 nucleotides: TGTGCCAGCAGCCCGACCGGGACAGACAATCAGCCCCAGCATTTT. The V call is TRBV12-3 or TRBV12-4, the J call TRBJ1-5, with 7 bases matching TRBD1. V trimming: 6 bases; J trimming: 3 bases; junction bases outside the gene matches: 8. The CDR3 loop spans 15 amino acids.

This clonotype was detected many times. The rearrangement uses TRBV28 and TRBJ1-1; 8 nucleotides align to TRBD1. Germline assignment: CDR1 MDHEN and CDR2 SYDVKM. Trimming at V came to 9 bases and at J to 6 bases, leaving 24 bases not matched to a gene. This CDR3 is built from 18 residues. In DNA, the CDR3 is TGTGCCAGTGAGGAGAACAGGGGGTTCTTCTTTGGTTCGTCTGAAGCTTTCTTT. This encodes CASEENRGFFFGSSEAFF.

This clonotype showed up many times. The chain has TRBV28 and TRBJ1-2; a possible D gene is TRBD1 (5 bases). Germline V gene lookup returns CDR1 MDHEN and CDR2 SYDVKM. V lost 5 bases to trimming and J lost 2 bases, with 21 bases between them. CDR3 length: 17 amino acids. CDR3 region: CASSPLPLRAINYGYTF. The DNA for the CDR3 is TGTGCCAGCAGTCCCCTACCCCTCAGGGCAATAAACTATGGCTACACCTTC.

The rearrangement uses TRBV12-3 or TRBV12-4 and TRBJ2-3; perhaps TRBD2 as D (5 bases). This CDR3 is 15 amino acids long. Between the trimmed V and J ends, which lost 5 bases and 0 bases, there was a span of 12 bases. In DNA form, the CDR3 reads TGTGCCAGCAGTAGCGGAGACTATAGCACAGATACGCAGTATTTT. Encoded protein: CASSSGDYSTDTQYF.

This clonotype was counted many times. The chain couples TRBV7-6 to TRBJ2-5, with 9 bases fitting TRBD1. Germline values: CDR1 SGHVS, CDR2 FNYEAQ. With 5 bases clipped from V and 4 bases from J, the junction kept 11 bases outside the gene matches. The CDR3 is 16 residues long. CDR3 amino acids: CASSDRGQGSGETQYF. CDR3 DNA: TGTGCCAGCAGCGACCGGGGACAGGGAAGCGGAGAGACCCAGTACTTC.

Ten or more counts support this clonotype. The chain recombines TRBV2 with TRBJ2-7, with 8 nucleotides matching TRBD2. There are 16 residues in the CDR3. Per germline, CDR1 SNHLY and CDR2 FYNNEI. V was clipped by 1 base and J by 4 bases; unmatched bases: 9. CDR3 DNA: TGTGCCAGCAGTGAAGAAGGCGGGAGGAGGTTGTACGAGCAGTACTTC. Its translation is CASSEEGGRRLYEQYF.

This clonotype was counted at least ten times. The chain employs TRBV20-1 and TRBJ2-1, with TRBD2 matching 13 bases. Trimming cost V 1 base and J 10 bases; bases outside gene matches: 7. This CDR3 comprises 15 residues. The germline V gene encodes CDR1 DFQATT and CDR2 SNEGSKA (reference sequence). The CDR3 is CSARVGGTSGIEQFF. CDR3 nucleotide sequence: TGCAGTGCTAGAGTAGGTGGGACTAGCGGGATAGAGCAGTTCTTC.

This clonotype was seen at least ten times. The chain carries TRBV2 and TRBJ2-5; D call uncertain. V lost 4 bases to trimming and J lost 5 bases, with 5 bases between them. Germline lookup yields CDR1 SNHLY and CDR2 FYNNEI. The length of the CDR3 is 11 residues. CDR3 region: CASSAKETQYF. The CDR3, as DNA: TGTGCCAGCAGTGCAAAGGAGACCCAGTACTTC. Looking up the rest from reference TRBV2 and TRBJ2-5 gives the full variable domain: EPEVTQTPSHQVTQMGQEVILRCVPISNHLYFYWYRQILGQKVEFLVSFYNNEISEKSEIFDDQFSVERPDGSNFTLKIRSTKLEDSAMYFCASSAKETQYFGPGTRLLVL.

The chain recombines TRBV20-1 with TRBJ2-7; 8 nucleotides line up with TRBD2. Germline-derived CDR1 and CDR2 are DFQATT and SNEGSKA (reference sequence). CDR3 size: 13 residues. The ends lost 4 bases at V and 3 bases at J; junction bases unmatched: 5. CDR3 in amino acids: CSANAGGGYEQYF. The DNA for the CDR3 is TGCAGTGCTAACGCGGGGGGCGGCTACGAGCAGTACTTC.

This clonotype occurred many times. One end of the junction fails to match germline, which may point to a read error. The chain carries TRBV27 and TRBJ2-1; TRBD2 aligns across 10 bases. CDR1 and CDR2 (germline): MNHEY, SMNVEV (reference sequence). The CDR3 is made up of 16 amino acids. The CDR3 DNA follows: TGTGCCAGCAGCCCTTCGACTAGCGGGTTTTACAATAAGCAGTTCTTC. Translating gives CASSPSTSGFYNKQFF.

In this sample, this clonotype turned up many times. V usage is TRBV5-1 and J usage is TRBJ2-2; D not certain. The CDR3 spans 15 residues. CDR1 and CDR2 (germline): SGHRS, YFSETQ. Trimming shortened V by 4 bases and J by 7 bases, and 17 bases separated the two germline ends. The CDR3 loop is CASSPTSLGSGELFF. CDR3 sequence (DNA): TGCGCCAGCAGCCCGACCTCTTTAGGCAGCGGGGAGCTGTTTTTT.

This clonotype appeared many times. The V and J genes are TRBV27 and TRBJ2-7; D unclear. The CDR3 runs to 14 residues. Trimming removed 5 bases at V and 4 bases at J, with 15 bases between. Germline CDR1 MNHEY, CDR2 SMNVEV (reference sequence). CDR3 nucleotides: TGTGCCAGCAGTATAATCAGAGGCATGTACGAGCAGTACTTC. Amino acid sequence: CASSIIRGMYEQYF.

The chain joins TRBV28 to TRBJ2-1; 10 nucleotides match TRBD2. Germline V gene data show CDR1 as MDHEN and CDR2 as SYDVKM. This CDR3 comprises 14 residues. Trimming took 10 bases from V and 6 from J; bases not matched to a gene: 9. CDR3 in DNA: TGTGCCAACGGGGGACTAGCGAACCCCAATGAGCAGTTCTTC. Translation gives CANGGLANPNEQFF.

The chain combines TRBV15 with TRBJ2-1; a possible D gene is TRBD2 (5 bases). This CDR3 is built from 16 residues. Trimming took off 3 bases at V and 3 bases at J, with 15 bases between the two ends. Germline lookup yields CDR1 LNHNV and CDR2 YYDKDF (reference sequence). The CDR3 DNA reads as TGTGCCACCAGCAGGACCCTCGCGGAGGTCTACAATGAGCAGTTCTTC. It specifies CATSRTLAEVYNEQFF.

This clonotype was detected many times. This rearrangement joins TRBV2 to TRBJ2-1; 9 bases map to TRBD1. The CDR3 loop spans 15 amino acids. CDR1 SNHLY and CDR2 FYNNEI come from the germline V gene. Trimming cost V 5 bases and J 8 bases; bases outside gene matches: 10. The CDR3 loop is CASSFRDREGDEQFF. CDR3 DNA sequence: TGTGCCAGCAGTTTCCGGGACAGGGAGGGTGATGAGCAGTTCTTC.

This chain uses TRBV9 with TRBJ2-1; D possibly corresponds to TRBD2 (6 bases). Trimming removed 3 bases at V and 5 bases at J, with 12 bases between. Germline CDR1 and CDR2: SGDLS and YYNGEE. The CDR3 has 14 amino acids. Here the CDR3 DNA reads TGTGCCAGCAGCGGCCTAGCGTTCCACAATGAGCAGTTCTTC. Encoded protein: CASSGLAFHNEQFF.

This clonotype was counted at least ten times. The gene calls are TRBV29-1 and TRBJ2-2; weak D call: TRBD2 (5 bases). The germline V gene has CDR1 SQVTM and CDR2 ANQGSEA. The CDR3 is 16 amino acids. Deletions cut 0 bases from V and 4 bases from J, with 15 bases between. The CDR3 nucleotides read TGCAGCGTTGAAGACCCTTGGGGAGTCGGCACCGGGGAGCTGTTTTTT. This encodes CSVEDPWGVGTGELFF.

Ten or more counts support this clonotype. The rearrangement joins TRBV10-3 to TRBJ1-1; 9 bases fit TRBD1. Germline-derived CDR1 and CDR2 are ENHRY and SYGVKD. The CDR3 contains 16 residues. The J segment lost 4 bases and the V segment lost 6 bases, leaving 12 bases of the junction unmatched. The CDR3 sequence is CAIRQGATDMGTEAFF. CDR3 nucleotides: TGTGCCATCAGACAGGGGGCGACAGATATGGGCACTGAAGCTTTCTTT.

This clonotype occurred a few times. The J gene is TRBJ2-1, the V gene TRBV6-2 or TRBV6-3, with D perhaps TRBD2 (6 bases). The CDR3 sequence is 15 residues long. Trimming shortened V by 2 bases and J by 5 bases, and 13 bases separated the two germline ends. Germline V CDR1 and CDR2: MNHEY, SVGEGT. The CDR3 spells CASSYLATPNNEQFF. The CDR3 DNA follows: TGTGCCAGCAGTTACCTAGCGACTCCTAACAATGAGCAGTTCTTC.

This clonotype has ten or more counts. V and J are TRBV11-2 and TRBJ2-3, with 14 bases lining up with TRBD2. The ends lost 5 bases at V and 4 bases at J; junction bases unmatched: 2. The CDR3 is made up of 15 amino acids. Per germline, CDR1 SGHAT and CDR2 FQNNGV. The DNA of the CDR3 is TGTGCCAGCAGCCTGACTAGCGGGAGGGCAGATACGCAGTATTTT. As protein: CASSLTSGRADTQYF.